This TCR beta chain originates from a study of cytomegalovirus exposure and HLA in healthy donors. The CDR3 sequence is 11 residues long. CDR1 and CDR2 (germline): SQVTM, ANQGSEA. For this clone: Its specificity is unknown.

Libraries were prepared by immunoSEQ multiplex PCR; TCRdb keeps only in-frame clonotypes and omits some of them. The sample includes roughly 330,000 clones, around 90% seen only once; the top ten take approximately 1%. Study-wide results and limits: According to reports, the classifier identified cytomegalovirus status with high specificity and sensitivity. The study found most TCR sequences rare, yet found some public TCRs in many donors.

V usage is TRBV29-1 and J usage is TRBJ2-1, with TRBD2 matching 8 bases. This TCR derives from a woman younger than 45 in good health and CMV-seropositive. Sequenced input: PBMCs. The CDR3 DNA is TGCGGGGGACTAGGAGACAATGAGCAGTTCTTC. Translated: CGGLGDNEQFF.